The clone carrying this T cell receptor beta chain was seen more than once but under ten times. As yet, its antigen is unknown. The CDR3 is made up of 13 amino acids. The V gene lost 3 bases and the J gene lost 6 bases, with 15 bases spanning the gap. Germline V gene data show CDR1 as SQVTM and CDR2 as ANQGSEA. The data belong to a study of identical twins. The study, taken as a whole, reports: Analyses of zero insertions could be partly confounded by invariant MAIT and iNKT cells.

TCRdb passed the 5' RACE reads through MiXCR, listing each CDR3 protein once. This sample has roughly 720,000 distinct CDR3 sequences; about 20% occur once, and the top ten carry about an eighth. The data were also submitted as part of a second study, on T cells expressing NK-cell markers. That paper states: The TCR beta repertoires were obtained from sorted CD3+CD56+NKG2C+, CD3+CD56+NKG2C- and CD3+CD56-NKG2C+ T cells. Of the CD8+ T cell pool in over 5 donors, about 1.0-8% was accounted for by dominant NKG2C+ clonotypes.

This TCR derives from a woman in her late teens or twenties in good health. The sequenced sample was PBMCs. This rearrangement joins TRBV29-1 to TRBJ2-7, with D possibly being TRBD2 (6 bases). CDR3 sequence reads: CSVEGGRAREQYF. CDR3 DNA sequence: TGCAGCGTTGAGGGGGGAAGAGCACGCGAGCAGTACTTC.